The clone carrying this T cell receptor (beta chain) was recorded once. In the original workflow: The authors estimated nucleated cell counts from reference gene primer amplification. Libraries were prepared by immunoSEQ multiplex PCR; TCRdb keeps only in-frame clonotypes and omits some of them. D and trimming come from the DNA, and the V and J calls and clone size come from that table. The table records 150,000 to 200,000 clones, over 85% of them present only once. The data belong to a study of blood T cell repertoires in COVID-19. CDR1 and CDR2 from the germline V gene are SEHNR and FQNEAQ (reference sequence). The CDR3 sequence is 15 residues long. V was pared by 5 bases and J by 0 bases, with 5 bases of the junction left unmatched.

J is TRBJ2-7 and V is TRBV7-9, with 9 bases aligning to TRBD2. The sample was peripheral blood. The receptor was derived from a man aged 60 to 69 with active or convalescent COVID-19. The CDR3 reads CASSQRRGGSYEQYF. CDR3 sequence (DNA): TGTGCCAGCAGCCAACGGCGGGGGGGCTCCTACGAGCAGTACTTC.